This TCR beta chain was found in a study of beta chain features in type 1 diabetes. Study-wide results and caveats: All four CD4+ subsets from Type 1 diabetes patients carried moderately but significantly shorter TCRB CDR3s.

Since all of the isolated RNA was reverse transcribed, expressed TCRB transcripts were what got sequenced. Clones were sequenced by immunoSEQ multiplex PCR, and TCRdb holds only the in-frame ones, with some missing. The sample shows under 350,000 clones, over 11% of them seen only once. The CDR3 is made up of 14 amino acids. Germline V gene lookup returns CDR1 SGHDN and CDR2 FVKESK. The V segment lost 5 bases and the J segment 4 bases; nucleotides outside the gene matches: 6. Turning to this clone: Its antigen is still unknown.

The rearrangement links TRBV14 to TRBJ2-3, with TRBD2 matching over 7 bases. Input material: naive CD4+ T cells from blood. This clonotype was obtained from a man aged 30-40 years with type 1 diabetes. CDR3 nucleotides: TGTGCCAGCAGCAACGCGGCGGGAGCAGATACGCAGTATTTT. It specifies CASSNAAGADTQYF.